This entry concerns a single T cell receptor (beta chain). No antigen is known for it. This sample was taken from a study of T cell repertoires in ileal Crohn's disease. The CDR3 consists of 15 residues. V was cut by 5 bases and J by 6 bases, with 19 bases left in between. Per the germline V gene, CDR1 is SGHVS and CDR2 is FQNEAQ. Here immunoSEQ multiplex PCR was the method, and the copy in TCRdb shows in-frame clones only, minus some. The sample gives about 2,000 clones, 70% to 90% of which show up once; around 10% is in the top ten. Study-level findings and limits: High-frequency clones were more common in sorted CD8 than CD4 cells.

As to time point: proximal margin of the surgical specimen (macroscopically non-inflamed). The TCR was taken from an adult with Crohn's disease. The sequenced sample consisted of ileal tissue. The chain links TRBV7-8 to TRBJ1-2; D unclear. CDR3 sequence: CASSPRRTGRDGYTF. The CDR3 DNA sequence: TGTGCCAGCAGCCCCCGCCGGACGGGGAGGGATGGCTACACCTTC.